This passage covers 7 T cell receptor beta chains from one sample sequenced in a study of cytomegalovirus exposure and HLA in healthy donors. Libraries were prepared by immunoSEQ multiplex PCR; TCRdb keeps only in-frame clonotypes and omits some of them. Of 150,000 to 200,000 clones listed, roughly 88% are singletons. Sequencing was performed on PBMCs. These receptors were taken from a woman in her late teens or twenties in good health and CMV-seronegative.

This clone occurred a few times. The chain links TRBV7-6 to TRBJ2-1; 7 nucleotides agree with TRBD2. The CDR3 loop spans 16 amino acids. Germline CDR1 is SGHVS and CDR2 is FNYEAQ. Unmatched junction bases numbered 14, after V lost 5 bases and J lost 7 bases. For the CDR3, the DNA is TGTGCCAGCAGCCGCCCCCCTACTAGCGCGTATAATGAGCAGTTCTTC. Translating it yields CASSRPPTSAYNEQFF. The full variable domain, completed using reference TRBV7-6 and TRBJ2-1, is GAGVSQSPRYKVTKRGQDVALRCDPISGHVSLYWYRQALGQGPEFLTYFNYEAQQDKSGLPNDRFSAERPEGSISTLTIQRTEQRDSAMYRCASSRPPTSAYNEQFFGPGTRLTVL.

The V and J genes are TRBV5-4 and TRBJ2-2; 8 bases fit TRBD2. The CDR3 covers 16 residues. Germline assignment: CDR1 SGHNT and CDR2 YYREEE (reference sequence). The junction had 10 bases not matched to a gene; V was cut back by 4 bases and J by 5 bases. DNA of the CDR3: TGTGCCAGCAGCCTAGCGGGTTGGGTGAAGACCGGGGAGCTGTTTTTT. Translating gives CASSLAGWVKTGELFF.

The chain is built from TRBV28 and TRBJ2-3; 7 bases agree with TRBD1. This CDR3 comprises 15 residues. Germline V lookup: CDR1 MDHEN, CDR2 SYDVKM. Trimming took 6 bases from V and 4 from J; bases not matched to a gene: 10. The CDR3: CASSGTELRADTQYF. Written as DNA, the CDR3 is TGTGCCAGCAGCGGGACAGAACTTCGAGCAGATACGCAGTATTTT. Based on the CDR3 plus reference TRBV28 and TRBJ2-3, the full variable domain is DVKVTQSSRYLVKRTGEKVFLECVQDMDHENMFWYRQDPGLGLRLIYFSYDVKMKEKGDIPEGYSVSREKKERFSLILESASTNQTSMYLCASSGTELRADTQYFGPGTRLTVL.

The CDR3 loop is CASRRPGQGTDTQYF. The DNA for the CDR3 is TGTGCCAGCAGGCGACCGGGACAGGGGACAGATACGCAGTATTTT. The rearrangement links TRBV7-9 to TRBJ2-3; 10 bases map to TRBD1. Losses at the gene ends were 6 bases for V and 3 bases for J; bases not matched to a gene: 6. The CDR3 is 15 residues long. Per the germline V gene, CDR1 is SEHNR and CDR2 is FQNEAQ (reference sequence).

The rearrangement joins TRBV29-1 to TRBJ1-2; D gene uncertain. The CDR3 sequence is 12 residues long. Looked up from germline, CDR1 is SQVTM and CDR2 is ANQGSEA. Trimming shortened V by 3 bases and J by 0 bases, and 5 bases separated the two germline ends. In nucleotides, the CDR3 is TGCAGCGTTGAGACATCTAACTATGGCTACACCTTC. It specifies CSVETSNYGYTF.

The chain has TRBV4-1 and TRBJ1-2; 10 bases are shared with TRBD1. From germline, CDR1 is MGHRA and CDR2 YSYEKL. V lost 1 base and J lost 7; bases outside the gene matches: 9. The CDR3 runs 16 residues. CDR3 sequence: CASSQVTRQGAGGYTF. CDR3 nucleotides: TGCGCCAGCAGCCAAGTGACTAGACAGGGGGCGGGTGGCTACACCTTC.

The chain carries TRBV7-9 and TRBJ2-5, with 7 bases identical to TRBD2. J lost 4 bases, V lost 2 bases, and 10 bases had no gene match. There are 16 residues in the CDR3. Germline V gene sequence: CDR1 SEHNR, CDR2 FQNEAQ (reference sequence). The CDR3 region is CASSLQASGGRETQYF. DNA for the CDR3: TGTGCCAGCAGCTTACAGGCGTCGGGCGGGAGAGAGACCCAGTACTTC.